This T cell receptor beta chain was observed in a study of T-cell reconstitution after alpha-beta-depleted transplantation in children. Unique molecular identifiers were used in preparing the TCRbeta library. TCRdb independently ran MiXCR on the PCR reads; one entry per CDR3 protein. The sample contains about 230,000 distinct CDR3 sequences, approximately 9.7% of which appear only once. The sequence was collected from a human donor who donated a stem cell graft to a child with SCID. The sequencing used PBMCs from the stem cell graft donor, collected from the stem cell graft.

In DNA form, the CDR3 reads TGTGCCAGCGCCCGTTCGCGGGGCGAAGCTTTCTTT. It yields the protein CASARSRGEAFF. V is TRBV2 and J is TRBJ1-1, with D possibly being TRBD1 (5 bases). The CDR3 covers 12 residues. Germline assignment: CDR1 SNHLY and CDR2 FYNNEI. Trimming removed 8 bases from V and 8 bases from J, with 15 bases in between.